The clone carrying this T cell receptor (beta chain) has just a few counts. Its target is not known. The germline CDR1 and CDR2 sequences are SEHNR and FQNEAQ (reference sequence). The CDR3 has 14 amino acids. V dropped 5 bases and J dropped 1 base, with 8 bases sitting between them. Time point given: pre-sensitization, week 0. Specified treatment: therapeutic diphenylcyclopropenone sensitization with weekly scalp DPC. Total RNA was extracted from unfractionated whole blood. The record originates from a study of human T cells and chemical hapten exposure. The wider study: Patch tests put 0.01% DPC on the upper back, and the results were checked at 6 days. The study's findings and limits: Counts of TCRs expanded at PT1 correlated positively with patch test score.

Original data processing: TCRs per sample had a median of approximately 100,000 and ranged from roughly 20,000 to 690,600. One entry per CDR3 protein, called by TCRdb with MiXCR from the RACE reads. What appears here as the V and J calls and clone size reflects TCRdb's work, not the paper's. The top ten clones hold roughly 9% of a sample with approximately 50,000 distinct CDR3 sequences, 9.5% to 10% of them seen once. This chain uses TRBV7-9 with TRBJ2-2, with D possibly TRBD2 on 5 matching bases. The source is a woman aged 25-40 years with alopecia areata. Some clones in this sample may be carry-over from other donors' samples. The specimen comprised whole blood, sampled in connection with sensitization to the hapten diphenylcyclopropenone (DPC). The DNA for the CDR3 is TGTGCCAGCAGCCCCGGGATGAACACCGGGGAGCTGTTTTTT. This codes for CASSPGMNTGELFF.